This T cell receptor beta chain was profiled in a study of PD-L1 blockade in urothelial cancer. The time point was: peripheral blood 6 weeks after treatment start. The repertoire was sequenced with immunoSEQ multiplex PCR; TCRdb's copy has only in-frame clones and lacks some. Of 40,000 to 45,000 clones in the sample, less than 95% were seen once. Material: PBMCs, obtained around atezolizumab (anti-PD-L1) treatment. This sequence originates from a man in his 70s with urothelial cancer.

Here the CDR3 DNA reads TGCGCCAGCAGCTCAATCTGGGTAGCGGGAGCACAAGAGACCCAGTACTTC. Protein sequence: CASSSIWVAGAQETQYF. The chain uses TRBV5-1 and TRBJ2-5; TRBD2 agrees at 9 bases. CDR1 is SGHRS, CDR2 YFSETQ, per germline. The CDR3 runs to 17 residues. With V trimmed by 3 bases and J by 2 bases, 11 bases remained unmatched.